These T cell receptor beta chains were read from a single sample in a study of read filtering for tumor transcriptome and immune sequencing. One entry per CDR3 protein results from TCRdb running MiXCR on the reads. The sample carries over 80,000 distinct CDR3 sequences, roughly an eighth recorded once. Material for sequencing was a population of CD138-negative cells sorted from bone marrow. The receptors derive from a donor over 35 with multiple myeloma. Each CDR3 is given with its conserved first and last residue. The D gene is left open where the match is weak. Part of the rows lack a size; the others show once, few, many or a class for expanded clones.

>TRBJ2-3|.|TRBV20-1|.
TGCAGTGCTAGAGCCATCGGGGGCCTAACGGTCGTGGGAACAGATACGCAGTATTTT
CSARAIGGLTVVGTDTQYF
>TRBJ2-5|.|TRBV19|.
TGTGCCAGTAGTATCCGGGATGAGACCCAGTACTTC
CASSIRDETQYF
>TRBJ1-1|.|TRBV5-6|many
TGTGCCAGCAGCCAACGTCGGCTGGCGAACACTGAAGCTTTCTTT
CASSQRRLANTEAFF
>TRBJ2-3|TRBD2|TRBV29-1|.
TGCGCACTAGCGGGAGGGGGAGATACGCAGTATTTT
CALAGGGDTQYF
>TRBJ2-3|TRBD2|TRBV4-2|many
TGTGCCAGCAGCCAAGAGGCCCAGCGGGAGTTGAGCACAGATACGCAGTATTTT
CASSQEAQRELSTDTQYF
>TRBJ2-1|TRBD1|TRBV7-8|.
TGTGCCAGCAGCAAGGGACAGGCTTGGAATGAGCAGTTCTTC
CASSKGQAWNEQFF
>TRBJ1-2|.|TRBV20-1|many
TGCAGTGCTAATCAGGGGAGTGACTATGGCTACACCTTC
CSANQGSDYGYTF
>TRBJ2-7|TRBD2|TRBV10-3|many
TGTGCCATCAGTGCGGGGCTTAATTCTCCGGGACTAGCGAACGAGCAGTACTTC
CAISAGLNSPGLANEQYF
>TRBJ2-3|TRBD2|TRBV4-1|many
TGCGCCAGCAGCCCCCTACTAGGGGCGGGAGCAGATACGCAGTATTTT
CASSPLLGAGADTQYF
>TRBJ1-1|.|TRBV6-2/TRBV6-3|.
TGTGCCGGCTCCGGGAGGCAGGGTGGTAAAGCTTTCTTT
CAGSGRQGGKAFF
>TRBJ2-7|.|TRBV5-4|.
TGTGTCAGCAGCTTGGCAGGAGCATACGAGCAGTACTTC
CVSSLAGAYEQYF
>TRBJ1-1|.|TRBV28|many
TGTGCCAGCAGTTTAATAGGTCCAAACACTGAAGCTTTCTTT
CASSLIGPNTEAFF
>TRBJ2-7|.|TRBV7-8|many
TGTGCCAGCAGCTTAGGGGAGAGTTGGCGGGTAAACTACGAGCAGTACTTC
CASSLGESWRVNYEQYF
>TRBJ2-5|TRBD1|TRBV18|many
TGTGCCAGCTCAGCAGCTCACAGGGGTCAAGAGACCCAGTACTTC
CASSAAHRGQETQYF
>TRBJ2-7|.|TRBV6-5|many
TGTGCCAGCAGTTACATGGAGGGGGAGGGGGAGCAGTACTTC
CASSYMEGEGEQYF
>TRBJ2-3|TRBD1|TRBV20-1|many
TGCAGTGCTAACAGGGGGCTTGGGACAGATACGCAGTATTTT
CSANRGLGTDTQYF
>TRBJ1-5|TRBD1|TRBV4-1|many
TGCGCCAGCAGCCTCCTGGTGACAGGGGGCAGCAATCAGCCCCAGCATTTT
CASSLLVTGGSNQPQHF
>TRBJ2-3|TRBD2|TRBV20-1|many
TGCAGTGCTCGAGGTTGGGCTAGCGGGAGTGCAGATACGCAGTATTTT
CSARGWASGSADTQYF